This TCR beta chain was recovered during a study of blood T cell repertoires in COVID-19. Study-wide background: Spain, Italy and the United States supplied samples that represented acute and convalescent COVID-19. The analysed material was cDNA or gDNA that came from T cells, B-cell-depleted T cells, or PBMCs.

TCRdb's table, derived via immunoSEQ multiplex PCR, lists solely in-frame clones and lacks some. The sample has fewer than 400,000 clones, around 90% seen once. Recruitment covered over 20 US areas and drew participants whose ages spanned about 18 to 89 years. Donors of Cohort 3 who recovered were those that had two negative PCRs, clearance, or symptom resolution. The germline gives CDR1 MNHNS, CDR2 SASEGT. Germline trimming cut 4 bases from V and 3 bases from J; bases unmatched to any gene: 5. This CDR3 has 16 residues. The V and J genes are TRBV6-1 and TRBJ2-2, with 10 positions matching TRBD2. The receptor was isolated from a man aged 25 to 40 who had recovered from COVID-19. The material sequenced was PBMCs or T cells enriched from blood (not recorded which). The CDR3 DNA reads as TGTGCCAGCAGTGTTATAGCGGGGGGCGACACCGGGGAGCTGTTTTTT. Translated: CASSVIAGGDTGELFF.